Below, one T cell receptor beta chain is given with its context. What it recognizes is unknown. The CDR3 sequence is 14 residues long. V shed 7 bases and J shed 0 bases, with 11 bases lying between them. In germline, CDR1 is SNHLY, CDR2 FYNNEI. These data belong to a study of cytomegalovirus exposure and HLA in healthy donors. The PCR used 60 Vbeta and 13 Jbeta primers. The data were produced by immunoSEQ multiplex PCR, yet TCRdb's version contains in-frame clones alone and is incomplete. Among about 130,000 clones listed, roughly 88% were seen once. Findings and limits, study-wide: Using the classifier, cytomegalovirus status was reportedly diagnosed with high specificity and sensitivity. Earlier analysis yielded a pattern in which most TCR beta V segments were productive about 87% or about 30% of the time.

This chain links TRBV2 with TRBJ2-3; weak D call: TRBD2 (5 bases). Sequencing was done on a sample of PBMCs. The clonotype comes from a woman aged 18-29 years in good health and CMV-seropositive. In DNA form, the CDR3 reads TGTGCCAGCAACCAAGAGCGGAGCACAGATACGCAGTATTTT. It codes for CASNQERSTDTQYF.